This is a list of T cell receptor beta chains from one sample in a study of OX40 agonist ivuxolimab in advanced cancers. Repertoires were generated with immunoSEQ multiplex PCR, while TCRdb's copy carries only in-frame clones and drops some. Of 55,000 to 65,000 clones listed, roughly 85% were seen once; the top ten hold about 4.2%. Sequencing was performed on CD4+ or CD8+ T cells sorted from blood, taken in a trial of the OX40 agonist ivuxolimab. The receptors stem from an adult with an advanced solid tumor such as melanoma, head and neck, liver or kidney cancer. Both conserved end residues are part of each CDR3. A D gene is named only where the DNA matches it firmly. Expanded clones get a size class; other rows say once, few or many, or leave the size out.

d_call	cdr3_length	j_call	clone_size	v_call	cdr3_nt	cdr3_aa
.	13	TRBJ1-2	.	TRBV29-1	TGCAGCGTTGTAAACAGGGAGGTCTCTGGCTACACCTTC	CSVVNREVSGYTF
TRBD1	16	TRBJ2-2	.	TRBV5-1	TGCGCCAGCAGCCCTGGACAGGGAGGAAGCACCGGGGAGCTGTTTTTT	CASSPGQGGSTGELFF
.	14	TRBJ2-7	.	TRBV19	TGTGCCAGTAGTATGGGACCGATGAGCTACGAGCAGTACTTC	CASSMGPMSYEQYF
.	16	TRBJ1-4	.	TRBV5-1	TGCGCCAGCAGGGCAGGGAACGTTGCAACTAATGAAAAACTGTTTTTT	CASRAGNVATNEKLFF
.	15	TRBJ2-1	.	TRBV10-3	TGTGCCATCAGTGGTAGCCCACCTGAGTACAATGAGCAGTTCTTC	CAISGSPPEYNEQFF
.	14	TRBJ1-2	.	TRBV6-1	TGTGCCAGCAGTGATTGGGTGGGGGCTGGCGGCTACACCTTC	CASSDWVGAGGYTF
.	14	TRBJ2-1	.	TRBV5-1	TGCGCCAGCAGCTTGATACGGGATAACAATGAGCAGTTCTTC	CASSLIRDNNEQFF
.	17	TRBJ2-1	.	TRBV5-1	TGCGCCAGCAGCTTGGAGGGGGGTTTGAGCTCCTACAATGAGCAGTTCTTC	CASSLEGGLSSYNEQFF
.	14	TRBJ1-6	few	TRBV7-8	TGTGCCAGCAGGCGAGCCCAGGATAATTCACCCCTCCACTTT	CASRRAQDNSPLHF
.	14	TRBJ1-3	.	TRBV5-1	TGCGCCAGCAGCCTTACAGGGTCTGGAAACACCATATATTTT	CASSLTGSGNTIYF
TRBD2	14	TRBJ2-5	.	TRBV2	TGTGCCAGCCGACTAGCGGGTTACCAAGAGACCCAGTACTTC	CASRLAGYQETQYF
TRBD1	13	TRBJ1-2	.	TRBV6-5	TGTGCCAGCAGTTACGACAGGGACTATGGCTACACCTTC	CASSYDRDYGYTF
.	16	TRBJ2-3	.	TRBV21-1	TGTGCCAGCAGCAAAACGCTAGCGGCTAGCACAGATACGCAGTATTTT	CASSKTLAASTDTQYF
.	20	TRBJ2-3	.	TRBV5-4	TGTGCCAGCAGCCTAGGACAGGGGTTAGCGGGAGCAGTTGGCACAGATACGCAGTATTTT	CASSLGQGLAGAVGTDTQYF
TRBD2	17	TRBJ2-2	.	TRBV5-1	TGCGCCAGCAGCGTAAGACGGGAGGCCGTGAACACCGGGGAGCTGTTTTTT	CASSVRREAVNTGELFF
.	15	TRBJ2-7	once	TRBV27	TGTGCCAGCAGTGCACAAGCGGGCCCTACCTACGAGCAGTACTTC	CASSAQAGPTYEQYF
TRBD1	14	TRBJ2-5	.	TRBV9	TGTGCCAGCAGCGTGGGACAGCCCCAAGAGACCCAGTACTTC	CASSVGQPQETQYF
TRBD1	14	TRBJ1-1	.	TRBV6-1	TGTGCCAGCACCCCGGGGAGCGACAGGGTAGAAGCTTTCTTT	CASTPGSDRVEAFF
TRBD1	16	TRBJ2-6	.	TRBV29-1	TGCAGCGTTAGGGCCAGGGGGCCGTCTGGGGCCAACGTCCTGACTTTC	CSVRARGPSGANVLTF
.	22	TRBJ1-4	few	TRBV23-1	TGCGCCAGCAGTCGAGTACCGGCGAGACCGGACGTTTGGACTCGTGGGGATGAAAAACTGTTTTTT	CASSRVPARPDVWTRGDEKLFF
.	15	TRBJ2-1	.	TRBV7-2	TGTGCCAGCAGCCCAGATGGGTCGGAGGGCGATGAGCAGTTCTTC	CASSPDGSEGDEQFF
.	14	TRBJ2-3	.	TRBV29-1	TGCAGCGTCGGAGCGGGCGGGAGCACAGATACGCAGTATTTT	CSVGAGGSTDTQYF
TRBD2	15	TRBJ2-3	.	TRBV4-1	TGCGCCAGCAGCCCTCGGACTAGCGGAATTAATACGCAGTATTTT	CASSPRTSGINTQYF
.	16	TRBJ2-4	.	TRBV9	TGTGCCAGCAGCGCCCTTGGGGGAGGGGGTATAAACATTCAGTACTTC	CASSALGGGGINIQYF
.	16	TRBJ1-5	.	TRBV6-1	TGTGCCAGCAGTGAAGATCCCGCGGAATTCAATCAGCCCCAGCATTTT	CASSEDPAEFNQPQHF
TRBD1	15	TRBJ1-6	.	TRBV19	TGTGCCAGTAGTGCGGACAGGGGTTCGGATTCACCCCTCCACTTT	CASSADRGSDSPLHF
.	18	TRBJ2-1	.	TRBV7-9	TGTGCCAGCAGCGGAGGAGTAGGGGGAGTCCCCCACACAAATGAGCAGTTCTTC	CASSGGVGGVPHTNEQFF
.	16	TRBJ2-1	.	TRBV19	TGTGCCAGTACCTACCGGGCCACAAGCTCCTACAATGAGCAGTTCTTC	CASTYRATSSYNEQFF
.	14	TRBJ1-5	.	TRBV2	TGTGCCAGCAGCGCGACAGGTTGGAATCAGCCCCAGCATTTT	CASSATGWNQPQHF
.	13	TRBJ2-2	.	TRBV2	TGTGCCAGCAGGACAGAAAACACCGGGGAGCTGTTTTTT	CASRTENTGELFF
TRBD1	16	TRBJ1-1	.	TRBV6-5	TGTGCCAGCAGTTTGGGACAGGGCCGTTCGAACACTGAAGCTTTCTTT	CASSLGQGRSNTEAFF
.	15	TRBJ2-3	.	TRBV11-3	TGTGCCAGCAGCTTAGCGGTTGGGGGCGCAGATACGCAGTATTTT	CASSLAVGGADTQYF
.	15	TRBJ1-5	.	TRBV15	TGTGCCACCAGCAGCGGGGATACAGGGTATCAGCCCCAGCATTTT	CATSSGDTGYQPQHF
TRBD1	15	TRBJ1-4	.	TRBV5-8	TGTGCCAGCAGCTTATCTTCTACAGGGGGTGAAAAACTGTTTTTT	CASSLSSTGGEKLFF
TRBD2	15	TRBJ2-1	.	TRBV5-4	TGTGCCAGCAGCCCCGGGACTAGCGGGAGCAATGAGCAGTTCTTC	CASSPGTSGSNEQFF
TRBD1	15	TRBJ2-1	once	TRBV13	TGTGCCAGCAGCCCCACTGGGACAGGGAACAATGAGCAGTTCTTC	CASSPTGTGNNEQFF
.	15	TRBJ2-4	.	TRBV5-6	TGTGCCAGCAGCTTGTGGGTACTAGCCAAAAACATTCAGTACTTC	CASSLWVLAKNIQYF
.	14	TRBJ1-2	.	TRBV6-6	TGTGCCAGCAGTTACCTCTTAGGGGACTATGGCTACACCTTC	CASSYLLGDYGYTF
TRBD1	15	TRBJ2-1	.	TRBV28	TGTGCCAGCAGACCTGGGGGACAGGGGGCTGATGAGCAGTTCTTC	CASRPGGQGADEQFF
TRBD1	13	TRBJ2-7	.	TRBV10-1	TGCGCCAGCAGTCCGGGACAGACCTACGAGCAGTACTTC	CASSPGQTYEQYF
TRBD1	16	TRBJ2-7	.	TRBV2	TGTGCCAGCAGGATCGAGACAGGGTCCCTAGTGCAAGAGCAGTACTTC	CASRIETGSLVQEQYF
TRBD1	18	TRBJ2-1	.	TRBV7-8	TGTGCCAGCAGCTTACCCCAAGAGGGACAGGGCACCTACAATGAGCAGTTCTTC	CASSLPQEGQGTYNEQFF
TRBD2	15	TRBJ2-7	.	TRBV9	TGTGCCAGCAGCGTCGGATCTAGCGGGACCTACGAGCAGTACTTC	CASSVGSSGTYEQYF
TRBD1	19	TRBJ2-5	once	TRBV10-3	TGTGCCATCAGTGCCTCACTTTTCCCCGGCAGGGACAGACAAGAGACCCAGTACTTC	CAISASLFPGRDRQETQYF
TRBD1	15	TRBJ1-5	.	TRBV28	TGTGCCAGCAGCCCCGGGACAGCTTCCAATCAGCCCCAGCATTTT	CASSPGTASNQPQHF
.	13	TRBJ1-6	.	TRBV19	TGTGCCAGTAGTGGCAACAGGGTCTCACCCCTCCACTTT	CASSGNRVSPLHF
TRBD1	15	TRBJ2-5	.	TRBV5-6	TGTGCCAGCAGCATGGGACAGGGGGCGGGAGAGACCCAGTACTTC	CASSMGQGAGETQYF
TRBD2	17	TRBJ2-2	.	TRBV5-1	TGCGCCAGCAGCCCGAACCCTAGCGGGAGTCCCCCCGGGGAGCTGTTTTTT	CASSPNPSGSPPGELFF
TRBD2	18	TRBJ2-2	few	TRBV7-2	TGTGCCAGCAGCCCCCCTAGGGCTAGCGGGGCTAACACCGGGGAGCTGTTTTTT	CASSPPRASGANTGELFF
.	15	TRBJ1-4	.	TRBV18	TGTGCCAGCTCACCAGGGCAGGGAAGGAATGAAAAACTGTTTTTT	CASSPGQGRNEKLFF
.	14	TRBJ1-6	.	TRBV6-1	TGTGCCAGCAGTGAAGCGAGGGGTTCCTCACCCCTCCACTTT	CASSEARGSSPLHF